This is a list of T cell receptor beta chains from one sample in a study of blood T cell repertoires in COVID-19. This table comes from immunoSEQ multiplex PCR, and its TCRdb copy is limited to in-frame clones, with some not included. Of 200,000 to 250,000 clones in the sample, under 95% were seen once. The sequenced sample consisted of peripheral blood. The receptors originated from a man between 25 and 39 years old with acute or convalescent COVID-19. Both conserved end residues are part of each CDR3. A D gene is named only where the DNA matches it firmly. Clone size is not always given. Where it is, it says once, few, many or a class for expanded clones.

CASSAYQGGGGYTF,TGTGCCAGTAGTGCGTATCAGGGGGGAGGCGGCTACACCTTC,TRBD1,TRBV19,few,TRBJ1-2
CASSPLGARAYEQYF,TGTGCCAGCAGCCCCTTGGGGGCGCGTGCCTACGAGCAGTACTTC,NA,TRBV27,NA,TRBJ2-7
CASSFTGGPLNEKLFF,TGTGCCAGCAGTTTTACAGGGGGCCCGCTAAATGAAAAACTGTTTTTT,TRBD1,TRBV28,few,TRBJ1-4
CASLNIDFRQGARGNTIYF,TGTGCCAGCCTTAATATAGATTTCCGACAGGGGGCGCGTGGAAACACCATATATTTT,TRBD1,TRBV28,NA,TRBJ1-3
CSVEDREGGYTF,TGCAGCGTTGAAGACAGGGAGGGTGGCTACACCTTC,NA,TRBV29-1,NA,TRBJ1-2
CAWSVLGTSAYF,TGTGCCTGGAGTGTACTTGGGACTAGCGCGTACTTC,TRBD2,TRBV30,NA,TRBJ2-7
CASSETPGRGLAEKLFF,TGTGCCAGCAGTGAAACCCCGGGCCGGGGGTTGGCAGAAAAACTGTTTTTT,NA,TRBV6-1,once,TRBJ1-4
CASSLVWDRKRGVNTEAFF,TGTGCCAGCAGCTTAGTTTGGGACAGAAAAAGGGGAGTGAACACTGAAGCTTTCTTT,TRBD1,TRBV7-6,NA,TRBJ1-1
CASSLRTGPVAQHF,TGTGCCAGCAGCCTCCGGACAGGTCCTGTAGCCCAGCATTTT,TRBD1,TRBV7-9,NA,TRBJ1-5
CASSQLQGMGPQHF,TGTGCCAGCAGCCAACTACAGGGGATGGGCCCCCAGCATTTT,TRBD1,TRBV3-1/TRBV3-2,NA,TRBJ1-5
CASSTGQGYGELFF,TGTGCCAGCAGCACGGGACAGGGATACGGGGAGCTGTTTTTT,TRBD1,TRBV28,NA,TRBJ2-2
CASSPLLGGTGELFF,TGTGCCAGCAGTCCCCTTCTGGGGGGCACCGGGGAGCTGTTTTTT,NA,TRBV6-4,NA,TRBJ2-2
CASSMDSNSPLHF,TGCGCCAGCAGCATGGACAGCAATTCACCCCTCCACTTT,NA,TRBV10-1,NA,TRBJ1-6
CATSRLNSMQGSNQPQHF,TGTGCCACCAGCAGGTTAAATAGTATGCAGGGAAGTAACCAGCCCCAGCATTTT,NA,TRBV15,NA,TRBJ1-5
CASSSGDSPLHF,TGTGCCAGCAGTTCCGGGGATTCACCCCTCCACTTT,NA,TRBV12-3/TRBV12-4,once,TRBJ1-6
CASSLRLAGNQETQYF,TGTGCCAGCAGCCTCCGACTAGCGGGAAACCAAGAGACCCAGTACTTC,TRBD2,TRBV3-1/TRBV3-2,NA,TRBJ2-5
CASSHTGETNYGYTF,TGTGCCAGCAGCCATACAGGAGAAACTAACTATGGCTACACCTTC,NA,TRBV7-9,NA,TRBJ1-2
CASTGSQETQYF,TGTGCCAGCACCGGGTCCCAAGAGACCCAGTACTTC,NA,TRBV6-6,NA,TRBJ2-5